This T cell receptor beta chain was captured in a study of cytomegalovirus exposure and HLA in healthy donors. Study outcomes and limitations: Highest at DRB1 and lowest at HLA-C, TCR association rates differed among HLA loci in a later analysis.

Remarks on this clone: Its antigen is unknown.

The CDR3 sequence is 15 residues long. V lost 0 bases and J lost 1; bases outside the gene matches: 1. Germline V gene data show CDR1 as SGDLS and CDR2 as YYNGEE. The primer mix had 60 Vbeta and 13 Jbeta primers. Data came from immunoSEQ multiplex PCR; TCRdb stores just in-frame clones and leaves some out. Of about 110,000 clones listed, around 83% are singletons. Input material: PBMCs. This chain joins TRBV9 and TRBJ2-5, with 9 bases that match TRBD1. The clonotype originates from a woman aged 55 to 70 in good health and CMV-seropositive. This chain's CDR3 is CASSVGGQGQETQYF. The CDR3, as DNA: TGTGCCAGCAGCGTAGGGGGACAGGGCCAAGAGACCCAGTACTTC.